The rows below give T cell receptor beta chains drawn from one sample of a study of OX40 agonist ivuxolimab in advanced cancers. The assay was immunoSEQ multiplex PCR, and TCRdb's table has in-frame clones only and misses some. Altogether about 14,000 clones are present, roughly 75% being singletons, with the ten largest covering around an eighth. The specimen was CD4+ or CD8+ T cells sorted from blood, collected in a trial of the OX40 agonist ivuxolimab. The receptors here all came from an adult with an advanced solid tumor such as melanoma, head and neck, liver or kidney cancer. The CDR3 runs from the conserved cysteine through the conserved F or W. The order of the fields is clone size, V gene, J gene, D gene, CDR3 DNA, CDR3 protein. The D gene is left open where the match is weak. Size values are once, few and many counts, or a class for expanded clones, and some rows have none.

>-|TRBV11-3|TRBJ1-1|TRBD1
TGTGCCAGCATGACAGGGATGAACACTGAAGCTTTCTTT
CASMTGMNTEAFF
>-|TRBV6-1|TRBJ2-5|TRBD1
TGTGCCAGCAGTGAGTTTGGGACAGAAGAGACCCAGTACTTC
CASSEFGTEETQYF
>-|TRBV4-2|TRBJ1-5|-
TGTGCCAGCAGCCAAGAGGGATCCGGACAGTTCAATCAGCCCCAGCATTTT
CASSQEGSGQFNQPQHF
>-|TRBV7-6|TRBJ2-7|TRBD1
TGTGCCAGCAGCCAAAAGGCCGACAGGGTTCAGAGCTCCTACGAGCAGTACTTC
CASSQKADRVQSSYEQYF
>-|TRBV5-1|TRBJ1-1|-
TGCGCCAGCAGCTTGGCGTGGGGGGACGGGTTGGTTTTTGCTTTCTTT
CASSLAWGDGLVFAFF
>-|TRBV7-8|TRBJ1-5|-
TGTGCCAGCAGCTTATTCGGGGATAGCAATCAGCCCCAGCATTTT
CASSLFGDSNQPQHF
>-|TRBV6-5|TRBJ2-7|-
TGTGCCAGCAGTTACTCGGGGGGGGCCGAGCAGTACTTC
CASSYSGGAEQYF
>-|TRBV25-1|TRBJ2-1|-
TGTGCCAGCAGTGAAGGGCATGAGCAGTTCTTC
CASSEGHEQFF
>-|TRBV29-1|TRBJ2-7|-
TGCAGCGTTGAATCGGAAACCTACGAGCAGTACTTC
CSVESETYEQYF
>-|TRBV9|TRBJ1-2|-
TGTGCCAGCAGCGTGGGGTCAGGGTGGGGCTACACCTTC
CASSVGSGWGYTF
>-|TRBV5-1|TRBJ1-1|TRBD1
TGCGCCAGCAGCTTGGGCAGGGGGCTAACTGAAGCTTTCTTT
CASSLGRGLTEAFF
>-|TRBV7-9|TRBJ2-7|TRBD1
TGTGCCAGCAGCTCCAACAGGGGTTACGAGCAGTACTTC
CASSSNRGYEQYF
>-|TRBV7-6|TRBJ2-5|-
TGTGCCAGCAGCTTAAACAGTCGAAGGGACGTGACCGAGACCCAGTACTTC
CASSLNSRRDVTETQYF
>-|TRBV5-1|TRBJ2-7|-
TGCGCCAGCAGCTGGAGGTCAGGGTACGAGCAGTACTTC
CASSWRSGYEQYF
>-|TRBV5-1|TRBJ1-2|-
TGCGCCAGCAGCTTGGACAGGGCGGGCTATGGCTACACCTTC
CASSLDRAGYGYTF
>-|TRBV4-2|TRBJ2-7|TRBD2
TGTGCCAGCAGCCAAGCGGCTAGCGGAGCCTCCTACGAGCAGTACTTC
CASSQAASGASYEQYF
>once|TRBV27|TRBJ1-5|-
TGTGCCAGCAGTTTATCGTCTCTTTTCAATCAGCCCCAGCATTTT
CASSLSSLFNQPQHF
>-|TRBV6-6|TRBJ2-7|-
TGTGCCAGCTCGGGAGAAGTCTACGAGCAGTACTTC
CASSGEVYEQYF
>-|TRBV5-8|TRBJ2-5|-
TGTGCCAGCGCGATACGGGGGGCCTCGAGTCGGCCAGAGACCCAGTACTTC
CASAIRGASSRPETQYF
>-|TRBV7-8|TRBJ2-7|TRBD1
TGTGCCAGCACCATACAGGGGAAAGTCTCCGAGCAGTACTTC
CASTIQGKVSEQYF
>-|TRBV29-1|TRBJ1-1|-
TGCAGCGTTGAAGAACCGACGACAGACATGAACACTGAAGCTTTCTTT
CSVEEPTTDMNTEAFF
>-|TRBV27|TRBJ2-1|-
TGTGCCAGCACTCCCTATCCCCGGGGGGAGCAGTTCTTC
CASTPYPRGEQFF
>-|TRBV6-1|TRBJ2-3|TRBD2
TGTGCCAGCAGTGATACCCCTAGTGCGGGGGGGACAGATACGCAGTATTTT
CASSDTPSAGGTDTQYF
>-|TRBV7-8|TRBJ2-5|-
TGTGCCAGCAGCTTGGACTCCGGGCAGGAGACCCAGTACTTC
CASSLDSGQETQYF
>-|TRBV6-1|TRBJ1-4|TRBD1
TGTGCCAGCAGTTTATCGACAGGGGGTAATGAAAAACTGTTTTTT
CASSLSTGGNEKLFF
>-|TRBV4-2|TRBJ2-7|TRBD2
TGTGCCAGCAGCCAAGAATGGACTAGCGGGAGCTACGAGCAGTACTTC
CASSQEWTSGSYEQYF